This T cell receptor (beta chain) was sequenced in a study of regulatory T cells in long-lasting Graves disease. Study-wide results and limits: Patients with persistent disease shared 2,500 to 3,500 public clonotypes, outpacing the 966 shared by new patients.

There are many counts of this clonotype. Its target is unknown. Building of the TCR beta libraries involved iRepertoire HTBI primers and Arm-PCR of CDR3 regions. TCRdb reanalysed the multiplex PCR reads using MiXCR and keeps one entry per CDR3 protein. The sample consists of about 660,000 distinct CDR3 sequences, roughly 30% of them appearing once. The CDR3 is 16 amino acids. The ends were cut back, 5 bases at V and 7 bases at J, with 21 bases in the middle. Germline V gene data show CDR1 as MDHEN and CDR2 as SYDVKM. Time point denoted: persistent/refractory GD, antithyroid drugs over 5 years with positive TRAb. RNA isolated from PBMCs was used to make the TCR library.

The chain combines TRBV28 with TRBJ1-5, with D possibly matching TRBD1 (6 bases). This clonotype was obtained from a female donor with Graves disease. The sample consisted of peripheral blood mononuclear cells (PBMCs), taken when the disease was refractory, from a patient treated with antithyroid drugs. DNA for the CDR3: TGTGCCAGCAGTCCGGGGATAACAGGGTTGGACCAGCCCCAGCATTTT. This encodes CASSPGITGLDQPQHF.